This TCR beta chain was identified during a study of metastatic and nonmetastatic thyroid tumors. Findings and caveats of the study: As reported, TCR beta diversity in blood and tumor was significantly higher in malignant thyroid tumors than in benign nodules.

In the study's own analysis: Clinicopathological groups differed in CDR3, with these differences serving to build a distant-metastasis classifier for papillary thyroid cancer. TCRdb reanalyzed the PCR reads via MiXCR. In this record, the V and J calls reflect TCRdb's handling and not the investigators' own analysis. In the table there are under 30,000 clones, about 15% of which are singletons. This clone was found many times. As yet, its antigen is unknown. At one of its ends the junction is not consistent with the germline gene, which may arise from a read error. Germline CDR1 MNHEY, CDR2 SMNVEV (reference sequence). The CDR3 has 13 amino acids. Thyroid surgery was preceded by no treatment in any patient.

The chain uses TRBV27 and TRBJ2-2; 11 nucleotides match TRBD1. The source of this sequence is a female donor with papillary thyroid cancer or a benign thyroid nodule (not recorded which). Some clones in this sample may be carry-over from other donors' samples. Material: blood. The CDR3 DNA follows: TGTGCCAACGACGGACAGGGGGCCCGGGGAGCTGTTTTT. Its translation is CANDGQGARGAVF.